The clone carrying this T cell receptor beta chain has more than one count but fewer than ten. Its antigen is still unknown. These data originate in a study of Ad26.COV2.S vaccination and SARS-CoV-2 variants. Study observations and caveats: Reported findings describe substantial breadth in spike-specific CD8+ and CD4+ T cell responses following vaccination.

Sequenced by immunoSEQ multiplex PCR; TCRdb stores in-frame clones only, minus some. The sample includes roughly 250,000 clones, roughly nine tenths seen only once; the top ten take just under 3%. The treatment is: around 19 received Ad26.COV2.S at low or high dose, single or two shots; several received placebo; per-sample allocation not given. Samples came from day 63 after the first vaccine or placebo injection. V gave up 4 bases and J gave up 4 bases, with 10 bases separating them. Looked up from germline, CDR1 is SGHTA and CDR2 is FQGNSA. This CDR3 comprises 14 residues. J is TRBJ2-2 and V is TRBV7-2; no firm D call. Here the sequenced sample was peripheral blood, taken in a trial of Ad26.COV2.S vaccine versus placebo. This TCR was sampled from a person aged 18-65 years who received the Ad26.COV2.S COVID-19 vaccine or a placebo. CDR3 nucleotide sequence: TGTGCCAGCAGCTCAAGCGTAGGCACCGGGGAGCTGTTTTTT. Its protein is CASSSSVGTGELFF.